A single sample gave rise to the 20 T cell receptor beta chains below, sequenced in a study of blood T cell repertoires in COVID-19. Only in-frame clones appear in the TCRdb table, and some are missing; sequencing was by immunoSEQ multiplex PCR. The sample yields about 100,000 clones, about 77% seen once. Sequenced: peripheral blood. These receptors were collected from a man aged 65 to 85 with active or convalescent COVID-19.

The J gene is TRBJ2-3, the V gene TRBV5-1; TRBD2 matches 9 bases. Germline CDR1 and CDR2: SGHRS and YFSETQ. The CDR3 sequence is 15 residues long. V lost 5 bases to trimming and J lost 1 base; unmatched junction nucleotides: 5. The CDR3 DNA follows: TGCGCCAGCAGTATAGCGGGAGAGGGCACAGATACGCAGTATTTT. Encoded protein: CASSIAGEGTDTQYF.

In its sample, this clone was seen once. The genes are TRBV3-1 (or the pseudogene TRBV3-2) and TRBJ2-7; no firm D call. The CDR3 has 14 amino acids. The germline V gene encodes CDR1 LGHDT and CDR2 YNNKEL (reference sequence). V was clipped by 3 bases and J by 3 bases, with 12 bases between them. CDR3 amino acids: CASSHDGADYEQYF. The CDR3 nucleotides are TGTGCCAGCAGCCATGACGGAGCAGACTACGAGCAGTACTTC.

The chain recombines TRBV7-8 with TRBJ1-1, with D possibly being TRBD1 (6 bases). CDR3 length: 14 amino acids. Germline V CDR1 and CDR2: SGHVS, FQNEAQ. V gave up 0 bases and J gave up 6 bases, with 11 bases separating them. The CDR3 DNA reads TGTGCCAGCAGCTTAGCTCAGGGGATCTCTGAAGCTTTCTTT. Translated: CASSLAQGISEAFF.

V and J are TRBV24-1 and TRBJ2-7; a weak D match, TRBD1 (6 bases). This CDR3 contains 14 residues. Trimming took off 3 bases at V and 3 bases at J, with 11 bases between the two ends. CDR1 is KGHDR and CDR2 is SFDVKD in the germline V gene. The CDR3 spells CATSDPGQNYEQYF. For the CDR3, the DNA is TGTGCCACCAGTGATCCTGGACAGAACTACGAGCAGTACTTC.

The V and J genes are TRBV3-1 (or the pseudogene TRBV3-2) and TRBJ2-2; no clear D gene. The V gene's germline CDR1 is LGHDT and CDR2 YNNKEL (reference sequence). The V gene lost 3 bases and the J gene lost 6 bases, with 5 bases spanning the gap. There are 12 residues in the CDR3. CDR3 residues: CASSHGPGELFF. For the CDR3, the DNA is TGTGCCAGCAGCCATGGCCCCGGGGAGCTGTTTTTT.

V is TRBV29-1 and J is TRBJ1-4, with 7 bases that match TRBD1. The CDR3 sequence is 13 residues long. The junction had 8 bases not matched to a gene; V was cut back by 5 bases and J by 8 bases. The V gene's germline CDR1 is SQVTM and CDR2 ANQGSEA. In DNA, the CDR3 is TGCAGCGTTAAGACAGGGTCGGGGGAAAAACTGTTTTTT. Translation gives CSVKTGSGEKLFF.

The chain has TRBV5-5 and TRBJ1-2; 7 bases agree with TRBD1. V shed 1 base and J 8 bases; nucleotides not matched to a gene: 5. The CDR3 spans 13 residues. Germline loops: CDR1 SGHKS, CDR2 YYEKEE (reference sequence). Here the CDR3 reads CASSLQTGQGYTF. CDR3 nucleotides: TGTGCCAGCAGCTTGCAGACAGGGCAAGGCTACACCTTC.

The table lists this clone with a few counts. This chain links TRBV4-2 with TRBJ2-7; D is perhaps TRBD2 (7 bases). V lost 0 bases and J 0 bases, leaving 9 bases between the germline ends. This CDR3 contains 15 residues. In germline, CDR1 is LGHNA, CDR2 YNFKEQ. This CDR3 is CASSQERGGSYEQYF. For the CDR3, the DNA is TGTGCCAGCAGCCAAGAGAGGGGGGGCTCCTACGAGCAGTACTTC.

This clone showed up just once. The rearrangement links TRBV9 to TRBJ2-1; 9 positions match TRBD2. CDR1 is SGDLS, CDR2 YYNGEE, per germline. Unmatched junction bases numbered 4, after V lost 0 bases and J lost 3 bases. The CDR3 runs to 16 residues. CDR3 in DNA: TGTGCCAGCAGCGTAGGTGCGGGGGGGGTCTACAATGAGCAGTTCTTC. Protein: CASSVGAGGVYNEQFF.

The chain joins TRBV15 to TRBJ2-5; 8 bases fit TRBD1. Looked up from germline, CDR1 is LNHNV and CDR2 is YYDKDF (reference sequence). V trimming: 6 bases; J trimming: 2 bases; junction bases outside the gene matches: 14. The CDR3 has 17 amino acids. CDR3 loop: CATSDGGAGGGQETQYF. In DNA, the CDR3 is TGTGCCACCAGTGATGGAGGTGCAGGGGGCGGGCAAGAGACCCAGTACTTC.

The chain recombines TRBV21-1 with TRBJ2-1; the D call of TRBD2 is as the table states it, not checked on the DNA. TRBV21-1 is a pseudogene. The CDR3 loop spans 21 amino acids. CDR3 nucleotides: TGTGCCAGCAGCAAATTAACAGCCGGGACTAGCGGGAGAAGCCTCTACAATGAGCAGTTCTTC. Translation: CASSKLTAGTSGRSLYNEQFF.

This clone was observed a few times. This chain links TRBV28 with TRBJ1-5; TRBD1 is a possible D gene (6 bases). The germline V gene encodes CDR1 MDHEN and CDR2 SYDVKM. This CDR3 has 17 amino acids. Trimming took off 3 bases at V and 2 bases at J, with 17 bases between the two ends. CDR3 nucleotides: TGTGCCAGCAGTTTCCTGGGGGCCGTGCTAGGCAATCAGCCCCAGCATTTT. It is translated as CASSFLGAVLGNQPQHF.

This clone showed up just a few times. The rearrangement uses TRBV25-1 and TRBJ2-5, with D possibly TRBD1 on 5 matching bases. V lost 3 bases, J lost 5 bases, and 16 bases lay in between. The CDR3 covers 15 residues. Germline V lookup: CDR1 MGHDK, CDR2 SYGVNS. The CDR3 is CASSDGLGQRETQYF. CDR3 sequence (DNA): TGTGCCAGCAGTGACGGGCTGGGGCAAAGGGAGACCCAGTACTTC.

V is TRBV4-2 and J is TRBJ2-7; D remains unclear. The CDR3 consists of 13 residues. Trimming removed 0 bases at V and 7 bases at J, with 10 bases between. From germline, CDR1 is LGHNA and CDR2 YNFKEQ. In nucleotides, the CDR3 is TGTGCCAGCAGCCAAGAAGCTGTTCGGGAGCAGTACTTC. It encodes CASSQEAVREQYF.

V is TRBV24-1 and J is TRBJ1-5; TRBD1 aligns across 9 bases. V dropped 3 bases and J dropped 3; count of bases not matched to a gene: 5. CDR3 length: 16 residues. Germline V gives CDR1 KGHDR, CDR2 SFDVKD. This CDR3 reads CATSDTTGGDNQPQHF. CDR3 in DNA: TGTGCCACCAGTGATACGACAGGGGGTGACAATCAGCCCCAGCATTTT.

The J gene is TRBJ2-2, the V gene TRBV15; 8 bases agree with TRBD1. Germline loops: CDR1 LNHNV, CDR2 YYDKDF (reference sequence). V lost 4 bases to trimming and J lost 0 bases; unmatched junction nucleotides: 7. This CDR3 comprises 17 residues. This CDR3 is CATSKYRTGTNTGELFF. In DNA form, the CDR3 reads TGTGCCACCAGCAAATACCGGACAGGGACGAACACCGGGGAGCTGTTTTTT.

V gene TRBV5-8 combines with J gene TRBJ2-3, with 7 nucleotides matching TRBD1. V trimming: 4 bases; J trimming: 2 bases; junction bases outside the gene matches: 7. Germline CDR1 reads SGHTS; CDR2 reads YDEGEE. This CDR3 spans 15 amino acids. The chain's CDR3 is CASSRNGQDTDTQYF. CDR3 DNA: TGTGCCAGCAGCCGTAATGGACAGGACACAGATACGCAGTATTTT.

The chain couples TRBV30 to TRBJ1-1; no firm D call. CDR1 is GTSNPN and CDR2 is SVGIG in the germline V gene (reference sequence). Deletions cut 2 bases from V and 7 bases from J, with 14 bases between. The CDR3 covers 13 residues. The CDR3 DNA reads TGTGCCTGGAGTCCGGACGGAGGAGATGAAGCTTTCTTT. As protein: CAWSPDGGDEAFF.

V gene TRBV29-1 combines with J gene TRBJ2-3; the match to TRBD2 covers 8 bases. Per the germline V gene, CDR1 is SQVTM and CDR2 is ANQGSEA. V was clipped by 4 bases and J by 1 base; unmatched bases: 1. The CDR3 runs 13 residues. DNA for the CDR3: TGCAGCGTTGTGCGGGGGGGCACAGATACGCAGTATTTT. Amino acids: CSVVRGGTDTQYF.

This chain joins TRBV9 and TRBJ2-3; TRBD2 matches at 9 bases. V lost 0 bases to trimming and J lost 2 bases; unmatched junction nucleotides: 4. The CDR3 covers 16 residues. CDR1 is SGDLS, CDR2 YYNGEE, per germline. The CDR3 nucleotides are TGTGCCAGCAGCGTAGAGGCTAGCGGGACCACAGATACGCAGTATTTT. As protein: CASSVEASGTTDTQYF.